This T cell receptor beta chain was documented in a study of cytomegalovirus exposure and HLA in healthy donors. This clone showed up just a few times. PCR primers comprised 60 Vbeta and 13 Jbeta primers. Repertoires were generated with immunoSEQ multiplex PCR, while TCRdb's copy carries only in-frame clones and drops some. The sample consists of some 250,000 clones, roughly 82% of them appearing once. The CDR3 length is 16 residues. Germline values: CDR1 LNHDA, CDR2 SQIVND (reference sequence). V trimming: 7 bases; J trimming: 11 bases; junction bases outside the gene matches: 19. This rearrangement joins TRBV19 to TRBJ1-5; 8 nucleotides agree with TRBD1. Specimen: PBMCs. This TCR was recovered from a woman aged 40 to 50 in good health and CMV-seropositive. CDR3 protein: CASNEGTGPPRSAQHF. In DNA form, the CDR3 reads TGTGCCAGTAATGAGGGGACAGGCCCCCCGAGATCCGCCCAGCATTTT.